This TCR beta chain is drawn from a study of blood T cells in healthy people across ages (dated by TCRdb to 2013 to 2016). About the investigation overall: Template switching captured roughly one uniquely barcoded TCR beta cDNA molecule per two T cells in model experiments. To avoid experimental bias, donors of different ages were distributed randomly across sequencing lanes. Age-related changes in TCR beta repertoire diversity were measured in the study by deep sequencing normalized with unique cDNA molecular identifiers. The donors were divided into four age groups: young (average about 15 years), middle-aged (roughly 40), aged (roughly 66) and long-lived (roughly 86). Two additional independent replicas of 1 million unique cDNA reads from the same blood draw were analyzed for two donors (one aged 18 to 30 and one aged 80 or older). On the study overall, not on this receptor specifically: Since profiling was done on bulk unsorted PBMCs, naive and antigen-experienced compartments could not be conclusively compared. As age increased, observed TCR beta diversity per million T cells dropped in a roughly linear way, and a significant reduction was already evident by age about 40. Estimates of total diversity based on one million sequenced T cells were considered lower bounds and underestimates. Compared with the aged group, the long-lived group had more naive CD4+ T cells, fewer expanded clones and increased TCR diversity, a pattern suggesting age selection. Because donor CMV infection status was unknown, age-related changes in expanded clonotypes were potentially confounded. There was a strong correlation between observed TCR beta diversity and the percentage of naive T cells measured by flow cytometry.

The library came from 5' RACE. This sample was sequenced with an Illumina HiSeq 2500. A second about 7 to 12 cycle PCR used a sample-barcoded 5' primer and a J-beta primer mix. Each TCR beta cDNA molecule received a unique molecular identifier from a template-switch 5' adaptor carrying 12 random nucleotides. At least 2.5 million CDR3-containing paired-end reads were obtained from each sample. All of the RNA was converted into first-strand cDNA using the Mint cDNA synthesis kit, with a TRBC-specific oligonucleotide serving as the primer. Following uracil-DNA glycosylase treatment, a first 18-cycle PCR with universal primers M1SS and BC2_uni_R was performed on all cDNA. The authors' pipeline ran thus. For normalization, 1 million high-quality reads were randomly selected from each sample, with every read carrying a distinct molecular identifier. Instead of being binned into consensus sequences, reads that shared molecular identifiers were thrown out. MiTCR, with a Q25 quality threshold and the strictest error-elimination algorithm, was used for CDR3 identification, clonotype clustering and error correction. A nonparametric unseen species model with Euler transformation was used to estimate a lower bound on total TCR beta diversity. TCRdb trimmed the raw reads at Q25, called clones with MiXCR and kept productive beta chains. Every distinct CDR3 protein forms one entry, paired with its most common genes and DNA. TCRdb's processing, not the authors', yielded these V and J calls. Here the sample has hundreds of thousands of distinct CDR3 sequences; around half occur a single time. Clones ranked in the top ten supply around a third of the sample.

Donors were 39 systemically healthy Caucasian individuals from Russia aged roughly 6 to 95 years. Each donor gave about 11 milliliters of peripheral blood, drawn into EDTA-treated Vacutainer tubes. Ficoll-Paque density-gradient centrifugation was used to isolate PBMCs, with at least 6.5 million per sample. Trizol reagent was used to extract total RNA from PBMCs, with at least 5 micrograms per sample. For every donor, an aliquot of PBMCs went through flow cytometry to measure the percentages of naive CD45RAhigh/CD27high T cells. With respect to this clonotype: No antigen is known for it. Base qualities are not at hand, and no much larger clone is one base apart.

Germline trimming: 6 bases from V, 1 base from J; junction bases outside gene matches: 9. The CDR3 starts with the cysteine, ends with the phenylalanine, and has 15 residues. The CDR3 DNA has 45 bases and is translated from base 1. Sequences MNHEY (CDR1) and SVGAGI (CDR2) are obtained from the germline V gene. This chain is built from TRBV6-5 and TRBJ2-7, with 7 bases aligning to TRBD2. Sequencing was performed on blood. This receptor was obtained from a woman aged 60-75 years in good health. The sequenced DNA is TGTGCCAGCAGCCGGCGCGGTAGCGGGTCCTACGAGCAGTACTTC. It specifies CASSRRGSGSYEQYF.